A single count supports the clone carrying this T cell receptor beta chain. Its antigen is still unknown. The data derive from a study of naive and memory T cell subsets. Study conclusions and caveats: A few larger clonotypes appeared in naive repertoires, especially CD8, possibly memory cells re-expressing CD45RA.

The beta constant-region primer was an equimolar mix of two oligonucleotides covering TRBC1 and TRBC2. Ligated cDNA was amplified by four rounds of PCR with nested alpha and beta constant-region primers and SP2. TCRdb re-called the UMI-ligation and nested PCR reads through MiXCR, storing one row per CDR3 protein. Here the sample spans about 150,000 distinct CDR3 sequences, 22% being singletons. The CDR3 runs to 16 residues. Between the trimmed V and J ends, which lost 6 bases and 4 bases, there was a span of 21 bases. Germline V lookup: CDR1 SGHAT, CDR2 FQNNGV. The sequence was obtained from a human donor in good health. This chain links TRBV11-2 with TRBJ1-1; maybe TRBD1 (5 bases). The sequencing input was naive CD4+ T cells from blood. CDR3 sequence: CASRREAGSVATEAFF. CDR3 bases: TGTGCCAGCAGGCGAGAGGCAGGGAGCGTCGCCACTGAAGCTTTCTTT.